The 4 T cell receptor beta chains reported below all come from one sample, sequenced in a study of radiotherapy plus CTLA-4 blockade in lung cancer. Clones were read by immunoSEQ multiplex PCR, and TCRdb kept only the in-frame ones, dropping some. The sample contains 70,000 to 90,000 clones, around 76% of which appear only once. This sample comprised peripheral blood, obtained from a patient treated with radiotherapy plus ipilimumab. These receptor sequences come from a human donor with non-small cell lung cancer whose response to radiotherapy plus ipilimumab could not be evaluated. Some clones in this sample may be carry-over from other donors' samples.

This chain joins TRBV28 and TRBJ2-5, with D possibly matching TRBD1 (6 bases). The J call may be wrong; the DNA end is better matched by TRBJ2-7. Germline CDR1 and CDR2: MDHEN and SYDVKM. The CDR3 is 13 amino acids. The CDR3 sequence is CASSANRAYEQYF. The CDR3 DNA is TGTGCCAGCAGTGCCAACAGGGCCTACGAGCAGTACTTC.

About this clone: At one end the junction does not follow the germline gene, possibly because of a read error. This specimen includes other DNA sequences encoding the same CDR3. The rearrangement joins TRBV7-7 to TRBJ2-5; a possible D gene is TRBD2 (6 bases). CDR1 SSHAT and CDR2 FNYEAQ come from the germline V gene (reference sequence). The CDR3 has 13 residues. This CDR3 is CASSLDREETQYF. In DNA form, the CDR3 reads TGTGCTAGCAGCTTAGATCGGGAGGAGACCCAGTACTTC.

There are a few counts of this clone. The chain employs TRBV14 and TRBJ2-7, with D possibly being TRBD1 (6 bases). Trimming stripped 4 bases from V and 6 bases from J, with 13 bases between. The CDR3 runs 13 residues. Germline V gives CDR1 SGHDN, CDR2 FVKESK. The CDR3 loop reads CASSLQGSFEQYF. Here the CDR3 DNA reads TGTGCCAGCAGCCTACAGGGTAGTTTCGAGCAGTACTTC.

The genes are TRBV6-1 and TRBJ1-2; TRBD1 is a possible D gene (6 bases). The germline V and J ends were trimmed by 6 bases and 6 bases, with 11 bases remaining between them. The CDR3 sequence is 12 residues long. CDR1 is MNHNS and CDR2 is SASEGT in the germline V gene. CDR3 sequence reads: CASSTGSDGYTF. DNA for the CDR3: TGTGCCAGCAGCACAGGGTCGGATGGCTACACCTTC.